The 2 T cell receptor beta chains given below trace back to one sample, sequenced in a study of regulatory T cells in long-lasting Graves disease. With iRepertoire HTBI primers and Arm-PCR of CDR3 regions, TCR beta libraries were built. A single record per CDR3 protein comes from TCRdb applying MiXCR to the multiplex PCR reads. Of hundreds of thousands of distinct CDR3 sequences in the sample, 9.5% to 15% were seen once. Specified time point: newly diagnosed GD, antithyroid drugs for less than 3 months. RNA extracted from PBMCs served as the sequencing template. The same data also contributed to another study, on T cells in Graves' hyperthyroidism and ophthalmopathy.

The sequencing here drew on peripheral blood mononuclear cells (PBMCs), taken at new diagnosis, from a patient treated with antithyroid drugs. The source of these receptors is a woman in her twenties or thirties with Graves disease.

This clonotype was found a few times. For the CDR3, the DNA is TGTGCCACCAGCATCGGTGCAGGGGGAACCAAAAACATTCAGTACTTC. Its protein is CATSIGAGGTKNIQYF. The chain recombines TRBV15 with TRBJ2-4; 7 positions match TRBD1. The CDR3 covers 16 residues. In germline, CDR1 is LNHNV, CDR2 YYDKDF (reference sequence). Unmatched junction bases numbered 8, after V lost 4 bases and J lost 2 bases.

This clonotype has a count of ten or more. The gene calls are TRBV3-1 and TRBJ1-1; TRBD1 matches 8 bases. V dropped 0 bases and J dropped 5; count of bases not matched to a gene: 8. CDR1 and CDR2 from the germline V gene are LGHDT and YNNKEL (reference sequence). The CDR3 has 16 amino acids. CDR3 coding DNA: TGTGCCAGCAGCCAAGAGGATAGGACAGGGAGGACTGAAGCTTTCTTT. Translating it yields CASSQEDRTGRTEAFF. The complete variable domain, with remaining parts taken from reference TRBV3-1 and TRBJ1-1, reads DTAVSQTPKYLVTQMGNDKSIKCEQNLGHDTMYWYKQDSKKFLKIMFSYNNKELIINETVPNRFSPKSPDKAHLNLHINSLELGDSAVYFCASSQEDRTGRTEAFFGQGTRLTVV.